The 4 T cell receptor beta chains below were found in one sample sequenced in a study of blood T cell repertoires in COVID-19. Profiling relied on immunoSEQ multiplex PCR, and the TCRdb table lists in-frame clones only, not all of them. The sample consists of 430,000 or so clones, about 90% of them appearing once. Specimen: peripheral blood. The receptors come from a man younger than 30 with COVID-19, enrolled during active disease.

V gene TRBV25-1 combines with J gene TRBJ1-1; D not resolved. Trimming removed 7 bases from V and 2 bases from J, with 5 bases in between. Germline CDR1 reads MGHDK; CDR2 reads SYGVNS. The CDR3 has 11 residues. CDR3 sequence reads: CASTFNTEAFF. The CDR3 nucleotides are TGTGCCAGCACATTCAACACTGAAGCTTTCTTT.

J is TRBJ2-1 and V is TRBV5-4; 10 bases fit TRBD2. The V gene's germline CDR1 is SGHNT and CDR2 YYREEE (reference sequence). The CDR3 contains 17 residues. Unmatched junction bases numbered 6, after V lost 3 bases and J lost 0 bases. The CDR3 spells CASSSPSGGSSYNEQFF. Written as DNA, the CDR3 is TGTGCCAGCAGCTCTCCTAGCGGGGGAAGCTCCTACAATGAGCAGTTCTTC.

The J gene is TRBJ2-1, the V gene TRBV5-8; TRBD2 aligns across 7 bases. Germline-derived CDR1 and CDR2 are SGHTS and YDEGEE. Trimming took 0 bases from V and 1 from J; bases not matched to a gene: 10. The CDR3 sequence is 18 residues long. Here the CDR3 DNA reads TGTGCCAGCAGCTTGGAAGTTTCGGGAGGAGGATCCTACAATGAGCAGTTCTTC. Protein product: CASSLEVSGGGSYNEQFF.

The rearrangement links TRBV7-9 to TRBJ2-7; the match to TRBD2 covers 8 bases. V lost 6 bases to trimming and J lost 3 bases; unmatched junction nucleotides: 7. Germline assignment: CDR1 SEHNR and CDR2 FQNEAQ (reference sequence). The CDR3 has 14 amino acids. CDR3: CASSRGTSGYEQYF. The DNA of the CDR3 is TGTGCCAGCAGTAGGGGTACTAGCGGCTACGAGCAGTACTTC.